One and the same sample provided the 25 T cell receptor beta chains below, sequenced in a study of cytomegalovirus exposure and HLA in healthy donors. With 60 Vbeta and 13 Jbeta primers, the PCR was carried out. This table comes from immunoSEQ multiplex PCR, and its TCRdb copy is limited to in-frame clones, with some not included. The table lists some 100,000 clones, almost 75% of them singletons. Sequencing was carried out using PBMCs. These receptors all come from a middle-aged man in good health and CMV-seronegative.

The rearrangement links TRBV4-2 to TRBJ2-5, with D possibly being TRBD2 (6 bases). The assigned J gene may be wrong: the sequence end matches TRBJ2-7 better. The germline gives CDR1 LGHNA, CDR2 YNFKEQ. The CDR3 extends over 13 amino acids. The CDR3 loop reads CASSPPPGDEQYF. In DNA, the CDR3 is TGTGCCAGCAGCCCCCCCCCGGGGGACGAGCAGTACTTC.

The V and J genes are TRBV19 and TRBJ2-1; the D is unclear. V was trimmed by 2 bases and J by 10 bases, leaving 15 bases between them. The CDR3 is 14 residues long. In germline, CDR1 is LNHDA, CDR2 SQIVND (reference sequence). The CDR3 nucleotides read TGTGCCAGTAGTATATTTAGTTGGGCAGACGAGCAGTTCTTC. Translated, it gives CASSIFSWADEQFF.

This sequence joins TRBV19 and TRBJ1-3; 9 bases are shared with TRBD1. Germline V gene sequence: CDR1 LNHDA, CDR2 SQIVND (reference sequence). After removal of 4 bases from V and 1 base from J, the junction contained 8 bases not matched to a gene. The CDR3 has 17 residues. CDR3 nucleotide sequence: TGTGCCAGTAGTAACCCGACAGGGGGAACGTCTGGAAACACCATATATTTT. Amino acids: CASSNPTGGTSGNTIYF.

V is TRBV19 and J is TRBJ1-6; 7 bases are a match to TRBD1. With 10 bases clipped from V and 9 bases from J, the junction kept 9 bases outside the gene matches. The CDR3 consists of 13 residues. The germline gives CDR1 LNHDA, CDR2 SQIVND (reference sequence). The CDR3 is CATTDRVGSPLHF. As DNA, the CDR3 is TGTGCCACTACAGACAGGGTTGGTTCACCCCTCCACTTT.

The chain carries TRBV7-9 and TRBJ2-1, with D unresolved. There are 14 residues in the CDR3. Germline V gene lookup returns CDR1 SEHNR and CDR2 FQNEAQ (reference sequence). The V gene lost 6 bases and the J gene lost 6 bases, with 15 bases spanning the gap. In nucleotides, the CDR3 is TGTGCCAGCAGTCCCACCACGCGGATCAATGAGCAGTTCTTC. Translated: CASSPTTRINEQFF. The complete variable domain, with remaining parts taken from reference TRBV7-9 and TRBJ2-1, reads DTGVSQNPRHKITKRGQNVTFRCDPISEHNRLYWYRQTLGQGPEFLTYFQNEAQLEKSRLLSDRFSAERPKGSFSTLEIQRTEQGDSAMYLCASSPTTRINEQFFGPGTRLTVL.

The rearrangement uses TRBV14 and TRBJ1-2; 7 nucleotides match TRBD1. Looked up from germline, CDR1 is SGHDN and CDR2 is FVKESK. The CDR3 length is 16 residues. Trimming removed 0 bases from V and 3 bases from J; junction bases left unmatched: 7. CDR3 in amino acids: CASSQEYQGVDYGYTF. DNA for the CDR3: TGTGCCAGCAGCCAAGAGTACCAGGGGGTTGACTATGGCTACACCTTC.

Comment on this clone: The junction and the germline gene differ at one end; a read error may be behind it. This chain connects TRBV7-9 to TRBJ1-4; 9 positions agree with TRBD1. There are 18 residues in the CDR3. Germline V gives CDR1 SEHNR, CDR2 FQNEAQ (reference sequence). The CDR3 bases are TGTTCCAGCAGCTTAGCGCGGACAGGGGAAACAACTAATGAAAAACTGTTTTTT. It translates to CSSSLARTGETTNEKLFF.

J is TRBJ1-1 and V is TRBV29-1; 9 nucleotides agree with TRBD1. After removal of 7 bases from V and 4 bases from J, the junction contained 10 bases not matched to a gene. Germline CDR1 reads SQVTM; CDR2 reads ANQGSEA. The CDR3 runs 14 residues. The CDR3 DNA reads as TGCAGCGGGATCGACAGGGGGTTTATCACTGAAGCTTTCTTT. Its translation: CSGIDRGFITEAFF.

J is TRBJ1-5 and V is TRBV7-9; D is perhaps TRBD1 (6 bases). V was pared by 4 bases and J by 2 bases, with 15 bases between. Germline V gives CDR1 SEHNR, CDR2 FQNEAQ (reference sequence). This CDR3 contains 16 residues. The chain's CDR3 is CASSSSGGLGNQPQHF. For the CDR3, the DNA is TGTGCCAGCAGCTCCTCGGGGGGGCTGGGCAATCAGCCCCAGCATTTT.

This clone was seen just once. The chain uses TRBV5-1 and TRBJ1-2; TRBD1 might be the D (6 bases). The V end was cut by 0 bases, the J end by 3 bases, with 9 bases between. In germline, CDR1 is SGHRS, CDR2 YFSETQ. The CDR3 sequence is 14 residues long. CDR3 DNA: TGCGCCAGCAGCTTGGGCCAGGGGCACTATGGCTACACCTTC. Its translation: CASSLGQGHYGYTF.

The chain couples TRBV4-1 to TRBJ2-3; D is perhaps TRBD1 (5 bases). V lost 2 bases, J lost 3 bases, and 9 bases lay in between. CDR1 and CDR2 (germline): MGHRA, YSYEKL. The CDR3 extends over 14 amino acids. The CDR3 bases are TGCGCCAGCAGCCAAAGCCAGGGTACAGATACGCAGTATTTT. This translates into CASSQSQGTDTQYF.

The gene calls are TRBV5-4 and TRBJ1-2; D is unclear. With 2 bases removed from V and 8 bases from J, the gap between germline ends came to 13 bases. The CDR3 length is 13 residues. Germline CDR1 is SGHNT and CDR2 is YYREEE (reference sequence). The CDR3 DNA sequence: TGTGCCAGCAGCTTCCGGGAGACAACGGGCTACACCTTC. It yields the protein CASSFRETTGYTF.

The gene calls are TRBV7-6 and TRBJ1-4, with D possibly TRBD1 on 5 matching bases. Germline V gene data show CDR1 as SGHVS and CDR2 as FNYEAQ. The CDR3 extends over 14 amino acids. V was pared by 8 bases and J by 4 bases, with 14 bases between. In DNA form, the CDR3 reads TGTGCCAGCTGCCCGGGGGGAGGTAATGAAAAACTGTTTTTT. It encodes CASCPGGGNEKLFF.

This chain joins TRBV18 and TRBJ1-5, with 12 bases lining up with TRBD1. This CDR3 is 18 amino acids long. V lost 3 bases to trimming and J lost 1 base; unmatched junction nucleotides: 7. In germline, CDR1 is KGHSH, CDR2 LQKENI. CDR3 in amino acids: CASSPGTGGSWSNQPQHF. The CDR3 DNA sequence: TGTGCCAGCTCACCTGGGACAGGGGGCAGCTGGAGCAATCAGCCCCAGCATTTT.

This clone was picked up a small number of times. One end of the junction fails to match germline, which may point to a read error. The chain recombines TRBV7-9 with TRBJ2-7, with D perhaps TRBD1 (5 bases). Germline V gene sequence: CDR1 SEHNR, CDR2 FQNEAQ (reference sequence). The CDR3 has 14 amino acids. CDR3 residues: CSSSLASRANEQYF. CDR3 nucleotides: TGTTCCAGCAGCTTGGCGTCCAGGGCCAACGAGCAGTACTTC.

This clone was detected a few times. The chain carries TRBV7-9 and TRBJ2-7; TRBD1 matches 12 bases. V gave up 5 bases and J gave up 0 bases; unmatched junction bases: 8. Germline assignment: CDR1 SEHNR and CDR2 FQNEAQ (reference sequence). The CDR3 is 17 amino acids. The CDR3 spells CASSVRDRGHRSYEQYF. CDR3 coding DNA: TGTGCCAGCAGCGTCCGGGACAGGGGGCATCGCTCCTACGAGCAGTACTTC.

This chain uses TRBV9 with TRBJ2-2, with D uncertain. The V and J ends lost 1 base and 5 bases respectively, with 6 bases between them. CDR1 is SGDLS, CDR2 YYNGEE, per germline. This CDR3 is built from 13 residues. CDR3 sequence reads: CASSVYGTGELFF. The CDR3 DNA follows: TGTGCCAGCAGCGTATACGGGACCGGGGAGCTGTTTTTT.

The chain has TRBV4-2 and TRBJ2-7; 7 nucleotides match TRBD2. Germline V gene data show CDR1 as LGHNA and CDR2 as YNFKEQ. The CDR3 contains 11 residues. After removal of 6 bases from V and 5 bases from J, the junction contained 1 base not matched to a gene. Here the CDR3 reads CASRSGNEQYF. The CDR3 DNA reads TGTGCCAGCAGAAGCGGGAACGAGCAGTACTTC.

The chain carries TRBV27 and TRBJ2-7; perhaps TRBD2 as D (6 bases). This CDR3 has 15 residues. Trimming removed 4 bases at V and 0 bases at J, with 13 bases between. Germline V gives CDR1 MNHEY, CDR2 SMNVEV (reference sequence). Here the CDR3 DNA reads TGTGCCAGCAGTTACTCCGGCGGGGACTCCTACGAGCAGTACTTC. Translating gives CASSYSGGDSYEQYF.

This chain connects TRBV6-5 to TRBJ2-2; the D gene is possibly TRBD1 (5 bases). Deletions cut 0 bases from V and 7 bases from J, with 15 bases between. CDR3 length equals 16 residues. Looked up from germline, CDR1 is MNHEY and CDR2 is SVGAGI. CDR3 DNA: TGTGCCAGCAGTTACTCGGGGCAGGACCTAGGCGGGGAGCTGTTTTTT. This encodes CASSYSGQDLGGELFF.

This chain connects TRBV9 to TRBJ2-3; TRBD2 might be the D (5 bases). The V gene's germline CDR1 is SGDLS and CDR2 YYNGEE. The CDR3 extends over 16 amino acids. V was clipped by 3 bases and J by 3 bases, with 17 bases between them. The CDR3 here is CASSGSSKRGTDTQYF. As DNA, the CDR3 is TGTGCCAGCAGCGGGTCGTCAAAACGGGGTACAGATACGCAGTATTTT.

The rearrangement joins TRBV4-3 to TRBJ2-7; perhaps TRBD1 as D (7 bases). The CDR3 has 16 residues. Per germline, CDR1 LGHNA and CDR2 YSLEER. Trimming pared 0 bases from V and 3 bases from J, leaving 15 bases between. The CDR3 loop is CASSQDWRDSNYEQYF. For the CDR3, the DNA is TGCGCCAGCAGCCAAGATTGGCGGGACAGTAACTACGAGCAGTACTTC.

The rearrangement joins TRBV4-3 to TRBJ1-2; TRBD1 matches at 8 bases. Per the germline V gene, CDR1 is LGHNA and CDR2 is YSLEER. The J segment lost 6 bases and the V segment lost 0 bases, leaving 12 bases of the junction unmatched. The CDR3 is made up of 17 amino acids. CDR3 DNA sequence: TGCGCCAGCAGCCAAGAACGGGTAAATACAGGGGGTGATGGCTACACCTTC. It yields the protein CASSQERVNTGGDGYTF.

This clone came up a few times. CDR3 DNA sequence: TGTGCCAGCAGCTTAGGGCCCTCCACTGAAGCTTTCTTT. This gives the protein CASSLGPSTEAFF. The chain has TRBV7-2 and TRBJ1-1; no reliable D call. Trimming removed 1 base at V and 4 bases at J, with 7 bases between. The germline V gene encodes CDR1 SGHTA and CDR2 FQGNSA. This CDR3 spans 13 amino acids.

The gene calls are TRBV7-3 and TRBJ2-3; 10 nucleotides align to TRBD2. The ends lost 5 bases at V and 4 bases at J; junction bases unmatched: 6. Germline V lookup: CDR1 SGHTA, CDR2 FQGTGA. The CDR3 is made up of 15 amino acids. The CDR3 spells CASSPPSGGPDTQYF. DNA of the CDR3: TGTGCCAGCAGCCCTCCTAGCGGGGGCCCAGATACGCAGTATTTT.